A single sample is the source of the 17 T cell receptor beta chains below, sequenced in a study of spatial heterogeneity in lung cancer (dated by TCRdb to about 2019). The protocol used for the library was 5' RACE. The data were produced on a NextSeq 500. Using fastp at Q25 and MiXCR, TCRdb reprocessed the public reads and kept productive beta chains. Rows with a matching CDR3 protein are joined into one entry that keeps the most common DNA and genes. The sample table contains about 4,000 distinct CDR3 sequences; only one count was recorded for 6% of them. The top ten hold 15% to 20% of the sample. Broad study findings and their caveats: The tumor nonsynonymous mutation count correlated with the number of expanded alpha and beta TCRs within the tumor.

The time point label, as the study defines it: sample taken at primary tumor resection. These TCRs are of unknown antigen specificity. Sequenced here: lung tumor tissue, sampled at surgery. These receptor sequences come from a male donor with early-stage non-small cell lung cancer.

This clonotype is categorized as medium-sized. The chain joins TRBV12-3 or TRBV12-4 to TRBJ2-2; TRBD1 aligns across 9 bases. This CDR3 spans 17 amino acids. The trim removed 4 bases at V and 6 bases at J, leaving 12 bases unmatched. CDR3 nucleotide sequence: TGTGCCAGCAGTTCTCTCCTGGGGACAGGGTATTCCGGGGAGCTGTTTTTT. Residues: CASSSLLGTGYSGELFF.

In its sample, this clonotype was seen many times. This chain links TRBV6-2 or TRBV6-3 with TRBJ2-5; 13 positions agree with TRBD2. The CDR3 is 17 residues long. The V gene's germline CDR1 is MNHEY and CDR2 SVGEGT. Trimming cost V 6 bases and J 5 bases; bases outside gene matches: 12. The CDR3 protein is CASSPLRTSGSSETQYF. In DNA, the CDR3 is TGTGCCAGCAGCCCCCTGAGGACTAGCGGGAGTAGCGAGACCCAGTACTTC.

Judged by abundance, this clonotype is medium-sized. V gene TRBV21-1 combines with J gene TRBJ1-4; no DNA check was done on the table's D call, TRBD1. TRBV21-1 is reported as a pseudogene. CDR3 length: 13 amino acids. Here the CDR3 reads CASSKEGTEKLFF. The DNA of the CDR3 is TGTGCCAGCAGCAAAGAAGGGACAGAAAAACTGTTTTTT.

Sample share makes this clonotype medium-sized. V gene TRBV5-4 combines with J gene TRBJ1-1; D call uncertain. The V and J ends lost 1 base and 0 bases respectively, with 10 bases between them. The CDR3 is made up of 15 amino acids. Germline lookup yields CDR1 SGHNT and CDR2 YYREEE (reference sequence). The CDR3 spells CASSLSTTVNTEAFF. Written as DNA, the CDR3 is TGTGCCAGCAGCTTGTCCACCACAGTGAACACTGAAGCTTTCTTT.

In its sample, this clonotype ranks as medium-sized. In DNA, the CDR3 is TGTGCCAGCAGCAACGAAGGGGATCTAGCCAAAAACATTCAGTACTTC. Translated, it gives CASSNEGDLAKNIQYF. The chain combines TRBV7-2 with TRBJ2-4, with D possibly matching TRBD1 (5 bases). V lost 5 bases to trimming and J lost 0 bases, with 14 bases between them. Germline-derived CDR1 and CDR2 are SGHTA and FQGNSA. The CDR3 has 16 residues.

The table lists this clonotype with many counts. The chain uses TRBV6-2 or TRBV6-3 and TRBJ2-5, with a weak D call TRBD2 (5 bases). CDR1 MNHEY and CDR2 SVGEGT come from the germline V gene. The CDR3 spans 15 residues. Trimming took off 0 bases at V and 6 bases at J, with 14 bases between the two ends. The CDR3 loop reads CASSYSRQRGKTQYF. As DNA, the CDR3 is TGTGCCAGCAGTTACTCGAGGCAGAGAGGGAAGACCCAGTACTTC.

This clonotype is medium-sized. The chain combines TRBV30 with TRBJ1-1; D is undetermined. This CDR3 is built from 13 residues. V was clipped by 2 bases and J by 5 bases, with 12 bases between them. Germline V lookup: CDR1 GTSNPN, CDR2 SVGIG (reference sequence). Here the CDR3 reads CAWSHSTGTEAFF. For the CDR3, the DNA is TGTGCCTGGAGTCACTCGACGGGGACTGAAGCTTTCTTT.

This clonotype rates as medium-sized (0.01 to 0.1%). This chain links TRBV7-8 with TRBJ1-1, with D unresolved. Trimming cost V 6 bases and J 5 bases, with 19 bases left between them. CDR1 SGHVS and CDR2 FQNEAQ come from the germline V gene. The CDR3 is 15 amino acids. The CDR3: CASSPLPTGETEAFF. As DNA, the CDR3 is TGTGCCAGCAGTCCCTTACCCACGGGTGAGACTGAAGCTTTCTTT.

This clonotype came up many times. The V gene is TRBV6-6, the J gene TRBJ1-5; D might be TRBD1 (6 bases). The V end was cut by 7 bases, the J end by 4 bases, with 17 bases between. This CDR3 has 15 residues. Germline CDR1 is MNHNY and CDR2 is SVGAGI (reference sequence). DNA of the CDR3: TGTGCCAGCACCCACCTTCTTAGGGGGAATCAGCCCCAGCATTTT. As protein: CASTHLLRGNQPQHF.

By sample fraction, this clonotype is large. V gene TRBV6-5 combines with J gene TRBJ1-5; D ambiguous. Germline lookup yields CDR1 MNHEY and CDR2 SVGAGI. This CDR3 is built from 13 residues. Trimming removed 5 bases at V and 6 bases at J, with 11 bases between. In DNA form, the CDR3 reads TGTGCCAGCAGTCTTTCCCGTAGTCAGCCCCAGCATTTT. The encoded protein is CASSLSRSQPQHF.

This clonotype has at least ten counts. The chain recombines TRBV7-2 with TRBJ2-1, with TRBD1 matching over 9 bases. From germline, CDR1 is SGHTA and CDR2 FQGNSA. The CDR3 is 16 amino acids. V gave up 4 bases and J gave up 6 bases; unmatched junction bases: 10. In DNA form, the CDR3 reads TGTGCCAGCAGCTCCGACGCCGCGACAGGGGGCAATGAGCAGTTCTTC. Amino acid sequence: CASSSDAATGGNEQFF.

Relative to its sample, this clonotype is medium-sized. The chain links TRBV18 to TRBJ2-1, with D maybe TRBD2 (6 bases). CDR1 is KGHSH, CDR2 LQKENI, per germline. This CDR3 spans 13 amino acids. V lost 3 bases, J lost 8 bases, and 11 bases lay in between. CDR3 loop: CASSPGGTDEQFF. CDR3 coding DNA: TGTGCCAGCTCACCCGGCGGGACGGATGAGCAGTTCTTC.

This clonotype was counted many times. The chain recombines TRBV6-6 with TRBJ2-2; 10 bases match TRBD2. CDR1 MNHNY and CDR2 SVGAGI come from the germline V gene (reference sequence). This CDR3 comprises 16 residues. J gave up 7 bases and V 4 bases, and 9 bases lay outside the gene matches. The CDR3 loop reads CASSSSSGGAGGELFF. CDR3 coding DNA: TGTGCCAGCAGTTCATCAAGCGGGGGGGCAGGCGGGGAGCTGTTTTTT.

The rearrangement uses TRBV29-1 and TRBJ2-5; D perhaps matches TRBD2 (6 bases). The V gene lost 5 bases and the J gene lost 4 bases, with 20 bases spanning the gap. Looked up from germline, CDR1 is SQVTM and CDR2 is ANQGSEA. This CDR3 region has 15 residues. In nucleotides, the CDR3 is TGCAGCGTTCGGGTCCCCGGGGGAAACGGAGAGACCCAGTACTTC. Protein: CSVRVPGGNGETQYF. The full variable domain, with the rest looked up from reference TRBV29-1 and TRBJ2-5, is SAVISQKPSRDICQRGTSLTIQCQVDSQVTMMFWYRQQPGQSLTLIATANQGSEATYESGFVIDKFPISRPNLTFSTLTVSNMSPEDSSIYLCSVRVPGGNGETQYFGPGTRLLVL.

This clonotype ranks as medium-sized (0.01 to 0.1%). The CDR3 loop is CASSPGVSGTEAFF. For the CDR3, the DNA is TGTGCCAGCTCACCCGGGGTTTCCGGGACTGAAGCTTTCTTT. This chain uses TRBV18 with TRBJ1-1, with D unclear. Per the germline V gene, CDR1 is KGHSH and CDR2 is LQKENI. The CDR3 is 14 amino acids. V was pared by 3 bases and J by 5 bases, with 13 bases between.

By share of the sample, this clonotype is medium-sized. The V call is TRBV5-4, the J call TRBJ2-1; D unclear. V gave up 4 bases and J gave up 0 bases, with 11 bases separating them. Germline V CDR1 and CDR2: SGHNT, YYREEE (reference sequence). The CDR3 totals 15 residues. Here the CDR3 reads CASSPRTFSYNEQFF. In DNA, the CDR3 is TGTGCCAGCAGCCCCCGTACTTTCTCCTACAATGAGCAGTTCTTC.

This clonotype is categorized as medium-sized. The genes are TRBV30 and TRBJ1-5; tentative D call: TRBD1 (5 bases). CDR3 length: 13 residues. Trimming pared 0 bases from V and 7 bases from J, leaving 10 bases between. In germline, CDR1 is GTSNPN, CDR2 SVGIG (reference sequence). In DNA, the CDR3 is TGTGCCTGGAGTGTGGACATCTGGCAGCCCCAGCATTTT. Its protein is CAWSVDIWQPQHF.